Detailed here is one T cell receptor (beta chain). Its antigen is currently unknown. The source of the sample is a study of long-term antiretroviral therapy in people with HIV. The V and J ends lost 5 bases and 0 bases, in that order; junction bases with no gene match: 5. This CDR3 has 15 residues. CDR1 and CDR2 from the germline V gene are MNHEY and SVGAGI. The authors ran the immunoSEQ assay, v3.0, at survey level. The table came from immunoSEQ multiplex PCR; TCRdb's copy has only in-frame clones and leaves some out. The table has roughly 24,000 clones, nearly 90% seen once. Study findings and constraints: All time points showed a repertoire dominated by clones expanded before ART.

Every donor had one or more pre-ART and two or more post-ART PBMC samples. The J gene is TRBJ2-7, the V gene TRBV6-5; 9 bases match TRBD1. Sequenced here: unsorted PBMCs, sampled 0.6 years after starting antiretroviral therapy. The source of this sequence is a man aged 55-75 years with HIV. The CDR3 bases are TGTGCCAGCAGTACCACAGGGGGCTCCTCCTACGAGCAGTACTTC. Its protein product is CASSTTGGSSYEQYF.